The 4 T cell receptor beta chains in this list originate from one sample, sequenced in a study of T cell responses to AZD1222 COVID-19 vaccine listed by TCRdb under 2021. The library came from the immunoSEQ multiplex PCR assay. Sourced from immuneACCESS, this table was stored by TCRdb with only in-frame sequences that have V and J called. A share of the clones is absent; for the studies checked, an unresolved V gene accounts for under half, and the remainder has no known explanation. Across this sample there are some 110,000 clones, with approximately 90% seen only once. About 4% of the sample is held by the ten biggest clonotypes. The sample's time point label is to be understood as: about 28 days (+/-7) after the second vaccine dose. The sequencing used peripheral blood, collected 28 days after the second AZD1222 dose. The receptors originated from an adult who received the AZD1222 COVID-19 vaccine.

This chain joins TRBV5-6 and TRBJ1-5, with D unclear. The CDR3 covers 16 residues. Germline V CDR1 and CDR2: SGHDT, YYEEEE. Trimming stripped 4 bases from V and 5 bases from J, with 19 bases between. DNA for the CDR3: TGTGCCAGCAGCCTGTATGACCCAACGTGGGATCAGCCCCAGCATTTT. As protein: CASSLYDPTWDQPQHF.

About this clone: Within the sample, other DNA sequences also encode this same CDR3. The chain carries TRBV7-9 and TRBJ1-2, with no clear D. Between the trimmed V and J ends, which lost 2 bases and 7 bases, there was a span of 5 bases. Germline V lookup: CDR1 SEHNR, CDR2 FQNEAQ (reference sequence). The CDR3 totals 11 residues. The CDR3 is CASSLSGGYTF. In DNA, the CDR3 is TGTGCCAGCAGCTTAAGCGGTGGCTACACCTTC.

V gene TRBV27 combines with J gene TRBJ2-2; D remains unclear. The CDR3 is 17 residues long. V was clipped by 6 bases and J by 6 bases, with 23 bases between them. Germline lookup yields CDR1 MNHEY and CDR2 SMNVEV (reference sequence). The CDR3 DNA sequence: TGTGCCAGCAGGCCTTCGCCGGTGGGGAAAATCGCCGGGGAGCTGTTTTTT. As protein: CASRPSPVGKIAGELFF.

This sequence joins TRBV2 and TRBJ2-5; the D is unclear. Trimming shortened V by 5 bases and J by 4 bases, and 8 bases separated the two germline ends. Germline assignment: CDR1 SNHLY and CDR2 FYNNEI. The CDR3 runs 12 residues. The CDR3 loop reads CASSIRRETQYF. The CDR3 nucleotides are TGTGCCAGCAGTATCCGTAGAGAGACCCAGTACTTC.